These 15 T cell receptor beta chains were sequenced from one sample in a study of blood T cells in healthy people across ages. A second PCR of about 6 to 12 cycles used a sample-barcoded 5' primer and a J-beta primer mix. TCRdb re-analysed the 5' RACE reads in MiXCR, keeping a single row per CDR3 protein. The repertoire holds some 890,000 distinct CDR3 sequences, with roughly 28% as singletons. These data were also reused for a study on T cells of mothers and their children.

The material sequenced was blood. The receptors originated from a woman in her thirties or forties in good health.

The rearrangement links TRBV7-2 to TRBJ1-2; TRBD1 matches 12 bases. V trimming: 5 bases; J trimming: 2 bases; junction bases outside the gene matches: 6. The CDR3 is made up of 16 amino acids. CDR1 SGHTA and CDR2 FQGNSA come from the germline V gene. For the CDR3, the DNA is TGTGCCAGCAGCCCAGGAGGGACAGGGGGCAACTATGGCTACACCTTC. Its translation is CASSPGGTGGNYGYTF.

Here the CDR3 DNA reads TGTGCCAGCAGTTTTAACAGGGGCGGCAATCAGCCCCAGCATTTT. It codes for CASSFNRGGNQPQHF. The chain is built from TRBV28 and TRBJ1-5; 7 bases agree with TRBD1. The germline V gene has CDR1 MDHEN and CDR2 SYDVKM. The CDR3 contains 15 residues. V trimming: 3 bases; J trimming: 2 bases; junction bases outside the gene matches: 4.

This clonotype was seen more than once but under ten times. DNA for the CDR3: TGCAGTGCTCGACTAGCGGGCACAGATACGCAGTATTTT. Protein product: CSARLAGTDTQYF. This chain connects TRBV20-1 to TRBJ2-3; 9 nucleotides align to TRBD2. Germline V lookup: CDR1 DFQATT, CDR2 SNEGSKA (reference sequence). The CDR3 is 13 amino acids. The V and J ends lost 5 bases and 1 base, in that order; junction bases with no gene match: 1.

This clonotype showed up many times. This chain joins TRBV19 and TRBJ2-6; weak D call: TRBD1 (6 bases). Trimming took off 6 bases at V and 4 bases at J, with 13 bases between the two ends. This CDR3 contains 15 residues. Germline lookup yields CDR1 LNHDA and CDR2 SQIVND (reference sequence). The chain's CDR3 is CASSLGQTGANVLTF. The CDR3 coding sequence is TGTGCCAGTAGCCTCGGACAGACGGGGGCCAACGTCCTGACTTTC.

This clonotype was counted many times. This CDR3 is CASSSRTSYGYTF. The DNA of the CDR3 is TGTGCCAGCAGCTCGCGTACCTCCTATGGCTACACCTTC. J is TRBJ1-2 and V is TRBV7-2; no reliable D call. Germline V gene sequence: CDR1 SGHTA, CDR2 FQGNSA. The CDR3 has 13 amino acids. The V end lost 4 bases, the J end lost 4 bases, and 10 bases lay between the germline ends.

This clonotype was observed at least ten times. The chain has TRBV7-2 and TRBJ2-1; D could derive from TRBD1 or TRBD2 (5 bases each). CDR3 length: 14 residues. V lost 5 bases and J 5 bases, leaving 13 bases between the germline ends. Germline V CDR1 and CDR2: SGHTA, FQGNSA. The CDR3 coding sequence is TGTGCCAGCAGCACCGGGACGGCGAACAATGAGCAGTTCTTC. It translates to CASSTGTANNEQFF.

The CDR3 region is CASSHHREGTNEKLFF. CDR3 DNA sequence: TGTGCCAGCAGCCATCACAGGGAGGGGACTAATGAAAAACTGTTTTTT. The rearrangement uses TRBV3-1 and TRBJ1-4; tentatively, D is TRBD1 (6 bases). Trimming took off 3 bases at V and 2 bases at J, with 13 bases between the two ends. This CDR3 contains 16 residues. The germline V gene has CDR1 LGHDT and CDR2 YNNKEL (reference sequence).

The rearrangement joins TRBV20-1 to TRBJ1-4; no definite D call. CDR3 size: 17 residues. The germline gives CDR1 DFQATT, CDR2 SNEGSKA (reference sequence). V was trimmed by 6 bases and J by 5 bases, leaving 25 bases between them. CDR3 region: CSATQRTDRNLNEKLFF. The CDR3 DNA follows: TGCAGTGCCACGCAGAGGACGGACCGGAATTTGAATGAAAAACTGTTTTTT.

V usage is TRBV28 and J usage is TRBJ2-5, with 10 bases that match TRBD1. J gave up 5 bases and V 5 bases, and 8 bases lay outside the gene matches. Germline CDR1 MDHEN, CDR2 SYDVKM. This CDR3 contains 15 residues. The DNA for the CDR3 is TGTGCCAGCAGTGCCTTCGGACAGGGGGAGGAGACCCAGTACTTC. It translates to CASSAFGQGEETQYF. Drawing the rest from reference TRBV28 and TRBJ2-5, the complete variable domain is DVKVTQSSRYLVKRTGEKVFLECVQDMDHENMFWYRQDPGLGLRLIYFSYDVKMKEKGDIPEGYSVSREKKERFSLILESASTNQTSMYLCASSAFGQGEETQYFGPGTRLLVL.

The sample holds many counts of this clonotype. V and J are TRBV5-1 and TRBJ1-2; 7 nucleotides agree with TRBD1. CDR1 and CDR2 from the germline V gene are SGHRS and YFSETQ. CDR3 size: 18 residues. With 0 bases clipped from V and 3 bases from J, the junction kept 14 bases outside the gene matches. The CDR3: CASSLDGTAAGTHYGYTF. CDR3 DNA: TGCGCCAGCAGCTTGGACGGGACAGCGGCCGGGACACACTATGGCTACACCTTC. The variable domain in full, completed from reference TRBV5-1 and TRBJ1-2, reads KAGVTQTPRYLIKTRGQQVTLSCSPISGHRSVSWYQQTPGQGLQFLFEYFSETQRNKGNFPGRFSGRQFSNSRSEMNVSTLELGDSALYLCASSLDGTAAGTHYGYTFGSGTRLTVV.

V usage is TRBV13 and J usage is TRBJ2-5; 7 bases fit TRBD2. The DNA end is a closer match to TRBJ2-7, so the J assignment may be wrong. The CDR3 runs 15 residues. The V gene's germline CDR1 is PRHDT and CDR2 FYEKMQ (reference sequence). The CDR3 protein is CASSGGTTKCDEQYF. The CDR3 nucleotides are TGTGCCAGCAGCGGGGGGACTACCAAGTGCGACGAGCAGTACTTC.

V and J are TRBV9 and TRBJ2-3; possibly TRBD1 for D (6 bases). The germline CDR1 and CDR2 sequences are SGDLS and YYNGEE. The CDR3 is 16 amino acids. The germline V and J ends were trimmed by 0 bases and 0 bases, with 11 bases remaining between them. The DNA of the CDR3 is TGTGCCAGCAGCGTAGGTCAGGGACATAGCACAGATACGCAGTATTTT. Translating it yields CASSVGQGHSTDTQYF.

The sample holds a few counts of this clonotype. One junction end does not reproduce the germline sequence, and a read error may be involved. The J gene is TRBJ2-1, the V gene TRBV11-2; 8 bases are shared with TRBD1. Per the germline V gene, CDR1 is SGHAT and CDR2 is FQNNGV. This CDR3 has 15 amino acids. The CDR3 DNA follows: TGTGCCTGCAGCTTACTGCAGGGGGCCCCTGATGAGCAGTTCTTC. This translates into CACSLLQGAPDEQFF.

This clonotype was counted ten times or more. The V call is TRBV28, the J call TRBJ1-2, with D hard to call. The CDR3 is made up of 16 amino acids. V shed 5 bases and J shed 3 bases, with 19 bases lying between them. Germline V CDR1 and CDR2: MDHEN, SYDVKM. DNA of the CDR3: TGTGCCAGCAGTCCCCCGAGATCCCAGCTCCACTATGGCTACACCTTC. Translation: CASSPPRSQLHYGYTF.

This rearrangement joins TRBV5-6 to TRBJ2-3; 8 bases agree with TRBD1. From germline, CDR1 is SGHDT and CDR2 YYEEEE. CDR3 length equals 17 residues. The V and J ends lost 0 bases and 3 bases, in that order; junction bases with no gene match: 9. The CDR3 coding sequence is TGTGCCAGCAGCTTGGGCCCGAGGACAGGGAATACAGATACGCAGTATTTT. This encodes CASSLGPRTGNTDTQYF.